This is a list of T cell receptor beta chains from one sample in a study of Graves' ophthalmopathy and Graves' hyperthyroidism. MiXCR, applied by TCRdb to the multiplex PCR reads, yields one record per CDR3 protein. Here the sample spans roughly 60,000 distinct CDR3 sequences, approximately 50% being singletons. What was sequenced was peripheral blood. The receptors were sampled from an adult woman with Graves' ophthalmopathy. Each CDR3 is given with its conserved first and last residue. Each record gives: J gene, clone size, D gene, V gene, CDR3 protein, CDR3 DNA. D genes are given only for firm matches. Clone size, where shown, is once, few, many, or a class for clones that have expanded.

j_gene: TRBJ1-1; abundance: NA; d_gene: NA; v_gene: TRBV6-4; CDR3aa: CAGRYSTLHTEAFF; CDR3nt: TGTGCCGGCCGCTACTCGACACTCCACACTGAAGCTTTCTTT
j_gene: TRBJ2-3; abundance: NA; d_gene: TRBD2; v_gene: TRBV20-1; CDR3aa: CSSTSGGHTDTQYF; CDR3nt: TGCAGTTCTACTAGCGGGGGGCACACAGATACGCAGTATTTT
j_gene: TRBJ2-7; abundance: NA; d_gene: NA; v_gene: TRBV6-5; CDR3aa: CASRGSGKDEQYF; CDR3nt: TGTGCCAGCAGGGGGTCAGGGAAAGACGAGCAGTACTTC
j_gene: TRBJ1-4; abundance: many; d_gene: NA; v_gene: TRBV3-1; CDR3aa: CASSLQSTNEKLFF; CDR3nt: TGTGCCAGCAGCCTCCAATCAACTAATGAAAAACTGTTTTTT
j_gene: TRBJ2-3; abundance: NA; d_gene: NA; v_gene: TRBV20-1; CDR3aa: CSASQASGPSTNTQYF; CDR3nt: TGCAGTGCTAGCCAAGCCTCGGGACCATCTACGAATACGCAGTATTTT
j_gene: TRBJ1-5; abundance: many; d_gene: NA; v_gene: TRBV20-1; CDR3aa: CSASGVEISNQPQHF; CDR3nt: TGCAGTGCTAGCGGGGTCGAAATTAGCAATCAGCCCCAGCATTTT
j_gene: TRBJ1-3; abundance: once; d_gene: NA; v_gene: TRBV7-9; CDR3aa: CASSQDGNSGNTIYF; CDR3nt: TGTGCCAGCAGTCAGGACGGCAACTCTGGAAACACCATATATTTT
j_gene: TRBJ2-2; abundance: NA; d_gene: NA; v_gene: TRBV24-1; CDR3aa: CATSETTETGELFF; CDR3nt: TGTGCCACCAGTGAAACGACGGAGACCGGGGAGCTGTTTTTT
j_gene: TRBJ1-3; abundance: NA; d_gene: NA; v_gene: TRBV20-1; CDR3aa: CSARDPQGGNTIYF; CDR3nt: TGCAGTGCTAGAGATCCTCAGGGCGGAAACACCATATATTTT
j_gene: TRBJ2-1; abundance: NA; d_gene: TRBD1; v_gene: TRBV18; CDR3aa: CASSPPGDRVDEQFF; CDR3nt: TGTGCCAGCTCACCACCGGGGGACAGGGTTGATGAGCAGTTCTTC
j_gene: TRBJ1-2; abundance: many; d_gene: NA; v_gene: TRBV5-8; CDR3aa: CASSLGENYGYTF; CDR3nt: TGTGCCAGCAGCTTGGGAGAGAACTATGGCTACACCTTC
j_gene: TRBJ2-7; abundance: many; d_gene: TRBD2; v_gene: TRBV7-9; CDR3aa: CASKTSGDSYEQYF; CDR3nt: TGTGCCAGCAAAACTAGCGGAGACTCCTACGAGCAGTACTTC
j_gene: TRBJ2-5; abundance: many; d_gene: NA; v_gene: TRBV4-3; CDR3aa: CASSQDGGSRKETQYF; CDR3nt: TGCGCCAGCAGCCAAGATGGAGGCAGCCGAAAAGAGACCCAGTACTTC
j_gene: TRBJ2-2; abundance: many; d_gene: TRBD1; v_gene: TRBV19; CDR3aa: CASIQGTGSTGELFF; CDR3nt: TGTGCCAGTATCCAAGGGACAGGTTCAACCGGGGAGCTGTTTTTT
j_gene: TRBJ2-7; abundance: many; d_gene: NA; v_gene: TRBV27; CDR3aa: CASSLESGLGYEQYF; CDR3nt: TGTGCCAGCAGTTTAGAGTCGGGATTAGGCTACGAGCAGTACTTC
j_gene: TRBJ2-1; abundance: many; d_gene: NA; v_gene: TRBV20-1; CDR3aa: CSARDGVELNNEQFF; CDR3nt: TGCAGTGCTAGAGATGGAGTGGAGCTAAACAATGAGCAGTTCTTC
j_gene: TRBJ2-1; abundance: once; d_gene: NA; v_gene: TRBV24-1; CDR3aa: CATSARERDNEQFF; CDR3nt: TGTGCCACCAGTGCTAGAGAGCGGGACAATGAGCAGTTCTTC
j_gene: TRBJ1-3; abundance: NA; d_gene: NA; v_gene: TRBV6-9; CDR3aa: CASADGSSGNTIYF; CDR3nt: TGTGCCAGCGCGGACGGCAGCTCTGGAAACACCATATATTTT
j_gene: TRBJ2-2; abundance: NA; d_gene: NA; v_gene: TRBV29-1; CDR3aa: CSVVSQTGNTGELFF; CDR3nt: TGCAGCGTTGTCAGTCAGACCGGGAACACCGGGGAGCTGTTTTTT
j_gene: TRBJ2-7; abundance: NA; d_gene: NA; v_gene: TRBV29-1; CDR3aa: CSQDHRDEQYF; CDR3nt: TGCAGCCAAGACCACCGAGATGAGCAGTACTTC
j_gene: TRBJ1-2; abundance: medium-sized; d_gene: NA; v_gene: TRBV7-2; CDR3aa: CASSLVGGNYGYTF; CDR3nt: TGTGCCAGCAGCTTGGTAGGAGGTAACTATGGCTACACCTTC
j_gene: TRBJ1-6; abundance: NA; d_gene: NA; v_gene: TRBV7-9; CDR3aa: CASSLAGSYNSPLHF; CDR3nt: TGTGCCAGCAGCTTAGCGGGCTCCTATAATTCACCCCTCCACTTT
j_gene: TRBJ1-1; abundance: many; d_gene: TRBD1; v_gene: TRBV6-2/TRBV6-3; CDR3aa: CASTQIRGMNTEAFF; CDR3nt: TGTGCCAGCACTCAGATCAGGGGGATGAACACTGAAGCTTTCTTT
j_gene: TRBJ2-1; abundance: NA; d_gene: TRBD2; v_gene: TRBV29-1; CDR3aa: CSVGLAGGPREQFF; CDR3nt: TGCAGCGTTGGACTAGCGGGAGGGCCTCGTGAGCAGTTCTTC
j_gene: TRBJ1-6; abundance: medium-sized; d_gene: TRBD1; v_gene: TRBV7-3; CDR3aa: CASSLTGQGASPLHF; CDR3nt: TGTGCCAGCAGCTTAACGGGACAGGGAGCTTCACCCCTCCACTTT
j_gene: TRBJ2-4; abundance: many; d_gene: NA; v_gene: TRBV20-1; CDR3aa: CSARDPRTVKNIQYF; CDR3nt: TGCAGTGCTAGAGATCCGAGGACGGTCAAAAACATTCAGTACTTC
j_gene: TRBJ2-1; abundance: many; d_gene: TRBD2; v_gene: TRBV12-3/TRBV12-4; CDR3aa: CASEASGNEQFF; CDR3nt: TGTGCCAGCGAGGCTAGCGGAAATGAGCAGTTCTTC
j_gene: TRBJ2-7; abundance: many; d_gene: NA; v_gene: TRBV5-6; CDR3aa: CASLTLTAKSYEQYF; CDR3nt: TGTGCCAGCCTTACTTTGACAGCCAAGTCTTACGAGCAGTACTTC
j_gene: TRBJ2-7; abundance: many; d_gene: NA; v_gene: TRBV19; CDR3aa: CASSINRVDDEQYF; CDR3nt: TGTGCCAGTAGTATAAACAGGGTAGACGACGAGCAGTACTTC
j_gene: TRBJ2-7; abundance: few; d_gene: NA; v_gene: TRBV24-1; CDR3aa: CATSEQGYEQYF; CDR3nt: TGTGCCACCAGTGAGCAGGGGTACGAGCAGTACTTC
j_gene: TRBJ2-7; abundance: many; d_gene: NA; v_gene: TRBV5-1; CDR3aa: CASSLDAGSYEQYF; CDR3nt: TGCGCCAGCAGCTTGGATGCAGGGTCCTACGAGCAGTACTTC
j_gene: TRBJ1-4; abundance: NA; d_gene: NA; v_gene: TRBV7-6; CDR3aa: CASSLAVWRGGLGEKLFF; CDR3nt: TGTGCCAGCAGCTTAGCCGTGTGGAGGGGGGGTCTCGGCGAAAAACTGTTTTTT
j_gene: TRBJ2-6; abundance: NA; d_gene: NA; v_gene: TRBV5-6; CDR3aa: CASSLGADGVRTEAF; CDR3nt: TGTGCCAGCAGCCTCGGCGCGGACGGGGTTAGGACTGAAGCTTTC
j_gene: TRBJ2-2; abundance: many; d_gene: TRBD2; v_gene: TRBV14; CDR3aa: CASSQVTSEWGYTGELFF; CDR3nt: TGTGCCAGCAGCCAAGTCACTAGCGAATGGGGTTACACCGGGGAGCTGTTTTTT